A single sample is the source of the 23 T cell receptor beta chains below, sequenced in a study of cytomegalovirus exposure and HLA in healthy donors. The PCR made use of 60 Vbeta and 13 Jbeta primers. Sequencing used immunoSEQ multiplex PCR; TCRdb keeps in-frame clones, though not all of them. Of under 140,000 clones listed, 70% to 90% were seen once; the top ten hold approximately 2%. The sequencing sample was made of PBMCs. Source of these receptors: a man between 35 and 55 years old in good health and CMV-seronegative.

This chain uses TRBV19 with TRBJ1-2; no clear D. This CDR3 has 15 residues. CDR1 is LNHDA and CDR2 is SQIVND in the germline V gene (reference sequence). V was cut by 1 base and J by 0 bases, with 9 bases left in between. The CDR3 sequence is CASSIGGKPNYGYTF. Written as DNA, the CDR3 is TGTGCCAGTAGTATAGGAGGAAAACCTAACTATGGCTACACCTTC. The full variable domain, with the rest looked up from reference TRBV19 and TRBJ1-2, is DGGITQSPKYLFRKEGQNVTLSCEQNLNHDAMYWYRQDPGQGLRLIYYSQIVNDFQKGDIAEGYSVSREKKESFPLTVTSAQKNPTAFYLCASSIGGKPNYGYTFGSGTRLTVV.

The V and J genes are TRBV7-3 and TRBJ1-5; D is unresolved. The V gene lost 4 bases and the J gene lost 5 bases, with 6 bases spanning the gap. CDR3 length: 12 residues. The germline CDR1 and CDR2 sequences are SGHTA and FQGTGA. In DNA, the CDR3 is TGTGCCAGCAGCTCGGTTGATCAGCCCCAGCATTTT. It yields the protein CASSSVDQPQHF.

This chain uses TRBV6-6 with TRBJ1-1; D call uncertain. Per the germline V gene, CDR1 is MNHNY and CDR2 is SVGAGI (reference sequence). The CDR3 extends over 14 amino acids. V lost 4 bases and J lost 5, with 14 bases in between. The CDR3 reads CASSSTRTRTEAFF. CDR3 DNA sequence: TGTGCCAGCAGTTCCACCCGGACTCGGACTGAAGCTTTCTTT.

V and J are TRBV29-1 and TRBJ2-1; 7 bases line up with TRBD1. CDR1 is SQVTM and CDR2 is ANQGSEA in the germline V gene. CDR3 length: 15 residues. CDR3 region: CGLAGGESSYNEQFF. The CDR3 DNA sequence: TGCGGCCTCGCAGGGGGAGAAAGCTCCTACAATGAGCAGTTCTTC.

The CDR3 loop reads CASNEGGGGLQPQHF. CDR3 DNA sequence: TGTGCCAGCAATGAAGGGGGGGGCGGATTACAGCCCCAGCATTTT. The chain employs TRBV7-2 and TRBJ1-5, with D tentatively TRBD1 (6 bases). Deletions cut 7 bases from V and 7 bases from J, with 20 bases between. Germline CDR1 SGHTA, CDR2 FQGNSA. The CDR3 is 15 residues long.

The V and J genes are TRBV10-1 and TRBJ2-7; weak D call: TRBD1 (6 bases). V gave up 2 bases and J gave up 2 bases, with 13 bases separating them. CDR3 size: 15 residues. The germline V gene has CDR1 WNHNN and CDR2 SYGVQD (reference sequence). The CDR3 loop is CASSEPKDRTYEQYF. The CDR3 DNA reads TGCGCCAGCAGTGAGCCCAAGGACAGAACCTACGAGCAGTACTTC.

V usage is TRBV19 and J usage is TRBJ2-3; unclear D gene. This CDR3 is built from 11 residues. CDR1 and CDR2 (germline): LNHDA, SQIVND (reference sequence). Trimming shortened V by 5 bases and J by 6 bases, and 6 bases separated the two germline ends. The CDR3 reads CASSSGDTQYF. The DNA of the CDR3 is TGTGCCAGTAGTTCCGGGGATACGCAGTATTTT.

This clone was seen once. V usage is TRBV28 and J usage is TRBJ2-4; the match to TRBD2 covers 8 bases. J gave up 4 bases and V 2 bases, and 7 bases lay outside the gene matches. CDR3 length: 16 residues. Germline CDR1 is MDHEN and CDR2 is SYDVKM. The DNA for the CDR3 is TGTGCCAGCAGTTTAGCCCTCGGGGGGGGAAAAAACATTCAGTACTTC. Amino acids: CASSLALGGGKNIQYF.

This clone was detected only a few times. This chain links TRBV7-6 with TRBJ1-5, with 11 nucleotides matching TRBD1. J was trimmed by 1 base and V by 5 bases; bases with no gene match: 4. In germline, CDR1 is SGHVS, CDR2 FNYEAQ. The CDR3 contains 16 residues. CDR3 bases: TGTGCCAGCAGCCCGGGGACAGGGGGAAGCAATCAGCCCCAGCATTTT. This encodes CASSPGTGGSNQPQHF.

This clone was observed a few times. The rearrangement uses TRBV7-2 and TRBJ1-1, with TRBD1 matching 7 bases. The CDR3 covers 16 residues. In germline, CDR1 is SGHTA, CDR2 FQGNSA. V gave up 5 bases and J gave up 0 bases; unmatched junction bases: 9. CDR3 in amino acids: CASSRSGTVMNTEAFF. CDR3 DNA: TGTGCCAGCAGCAGGTCCGGGACAGTCATGAACACTGAAGCTTTCTTT.

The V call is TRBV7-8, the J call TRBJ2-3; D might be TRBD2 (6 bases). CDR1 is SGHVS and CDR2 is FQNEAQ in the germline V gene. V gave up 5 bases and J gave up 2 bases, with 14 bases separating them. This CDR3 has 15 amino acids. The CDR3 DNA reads TGTGCCAGCAGCCCCCTCGGGGGTTTCACAGATACGCAGTATTTT. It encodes CASSPLGGFTDTQYF.

CDR3 region: CAISDSQGSDGYTF. As DNA, the CDR3 is TGTGCCATCAGTGACTCCCAGGGGAGCGATGGCTACACCTTC. The V and J genes are TRBV10-3 and TRBJ1-2, with a tentative D call TRBD1 (6 bases). Trimming cost V 3 bases and J 6 bases, with 14 bases left between them. The CDR3 is 14 amino acids. Per the germline V gene, CDR1 is ENHRY and CDR2 is SYGVKD.

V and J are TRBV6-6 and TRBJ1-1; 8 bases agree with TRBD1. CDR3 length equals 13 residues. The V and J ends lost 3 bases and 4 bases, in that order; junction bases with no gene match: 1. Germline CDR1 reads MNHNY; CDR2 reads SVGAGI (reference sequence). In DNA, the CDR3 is TGTGCCAGCAGTTATGGACAGGGCACTGAAGCTTTCTTT. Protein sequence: CASSYGQGTEAFF.

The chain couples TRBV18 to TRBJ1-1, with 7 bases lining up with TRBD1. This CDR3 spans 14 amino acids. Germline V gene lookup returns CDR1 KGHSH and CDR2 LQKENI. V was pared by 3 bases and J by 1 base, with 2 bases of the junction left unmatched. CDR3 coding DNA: TGTGCCAGCTCACCCCGGACAGGGAACACTGAAGCTTTCTTT. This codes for CASSPRTGNTEAFF. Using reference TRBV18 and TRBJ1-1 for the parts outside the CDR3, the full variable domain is NAGVMQNPRHLVRRRGQEARLRCSPMKGHSHVYWYRQLPEEGLKFMVYLQKENIIDESGMPKERFSAEFPKEGPSILRIQQVVRGDSAAYFCASSPRTGNTEAFFGQGTRLTVV.

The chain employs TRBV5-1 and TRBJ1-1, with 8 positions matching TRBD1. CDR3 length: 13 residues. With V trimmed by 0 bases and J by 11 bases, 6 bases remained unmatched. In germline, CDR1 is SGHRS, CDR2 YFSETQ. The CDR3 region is CASSLEAGGRAFF. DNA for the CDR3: TGCGCCAGCAGCTTGGAGGCAGGGGGCCGGGCTTTCTTT.

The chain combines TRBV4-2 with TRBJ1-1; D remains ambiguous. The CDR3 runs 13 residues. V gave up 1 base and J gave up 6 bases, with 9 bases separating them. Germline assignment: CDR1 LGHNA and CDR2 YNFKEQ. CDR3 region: CASSQVPGSEAFF. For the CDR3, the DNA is TGTGCCAGCAGCCAAGTCCCCGGGTCTGAAGCTTTCTTT.

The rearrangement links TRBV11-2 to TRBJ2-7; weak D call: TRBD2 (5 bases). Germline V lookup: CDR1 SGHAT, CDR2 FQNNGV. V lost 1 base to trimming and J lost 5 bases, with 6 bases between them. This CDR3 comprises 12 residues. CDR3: CASSLVANEQYF. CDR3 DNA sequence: TGTGCCAGCAGCTTAGTAGCGAACGAGCAGTACTTC.

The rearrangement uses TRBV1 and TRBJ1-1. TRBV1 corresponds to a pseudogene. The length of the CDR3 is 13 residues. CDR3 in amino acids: CTSSQDAVLEAFF. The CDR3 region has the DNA TGCACCAGCAGCCAAGACGCGGTTTTGGAAGCTTTCTTT.

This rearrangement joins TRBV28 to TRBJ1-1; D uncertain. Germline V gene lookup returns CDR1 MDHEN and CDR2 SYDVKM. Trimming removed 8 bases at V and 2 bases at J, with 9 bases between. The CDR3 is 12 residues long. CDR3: CASLTGNTEAFF. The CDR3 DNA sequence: TGTGCCAGCCTAACGGGAAACACTGAAGCTTTCTTT.

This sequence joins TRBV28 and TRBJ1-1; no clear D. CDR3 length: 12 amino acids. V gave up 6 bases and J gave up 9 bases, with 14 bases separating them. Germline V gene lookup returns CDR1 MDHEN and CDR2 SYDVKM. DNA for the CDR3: TGTGCCAGCAGCCGAGAGGTAGGAAAAGCTTTCTTT. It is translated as CASSREVGKAFF.

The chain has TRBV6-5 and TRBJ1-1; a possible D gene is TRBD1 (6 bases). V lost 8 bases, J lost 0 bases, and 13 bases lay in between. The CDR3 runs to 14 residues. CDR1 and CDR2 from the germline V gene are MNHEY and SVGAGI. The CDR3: CASHRENVNTEAFF. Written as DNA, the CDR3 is TGTGCCAGCCACAGGGAGAATGTGAACACTGAAGCTTTCTTT.

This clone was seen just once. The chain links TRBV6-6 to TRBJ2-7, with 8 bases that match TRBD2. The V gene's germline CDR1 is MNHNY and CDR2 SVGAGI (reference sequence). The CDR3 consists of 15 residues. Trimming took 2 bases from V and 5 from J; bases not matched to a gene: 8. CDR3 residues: CASSYPRGGRNEQYF. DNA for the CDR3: TGTGCCAGCAGTTACCCCCGGGGGGGGCGCAACGAGCAGTACTTC.

Here the CDR3 DNA reads TGTGCCAGCAGCTCACTAGCGAGCACAGATACGCAGTATTTT. Translation gives CASSSLASTDTQYF. The V gene is TRBV5-6, the J gene TRBJ2-3; 7 bases line up with TRBD2. The CDR3 totals 14 residues. Germline V gene lookup returns CDR1 SGHDT and CDR2 YYEEEE. Trimming cost V 3 bases and J 0 bases; bases outside gene matches: 1.